These 7 T cell receptor beta chains were all obtained from the same sample, sequenced in a study of control samples from healthy donors and cancer patients. Data came from immunoSEQ multiplex PCR; TCRdb stores just in-frame clones and leaves some out. The table records around 140,000 clones, 94% of them present only once. Sequencing used blood. These receptors were collected from a man aged 35-49 years in good health.

This clone has only one observation. The gene calls are TRBV14 and TRBJ1-2; D gene uncertain. Deletions cut 0 bases from V and 6 bases from J, with 20 bases between. The CDR3 loop spans 17 amino acids. Germline values: CDR1 SGHDN, CDR2 FVKESK. CDR3 sequence reads: CASSQDWKGSNYDGYTF. CDR3 in DNA: TGTGCCAGCAGCCAAGATTGGAAGGGATCAAACTACGATGGCTACACCTTC.

The chain uses TRBV23-1 and TRBJ2-4, with a tentative D call TRBD1 (5 bases). TRBV23-1 counts as an open reading frame of uncertain function. This CDR3 has 16 amino acids. With 3 bases removed from V and 6 bases from J, the gap between germline ends came to 18 bases. The CDR3 loop reads CASSQGSGQVVNIQYF. The CDR3 DNA reads TGCGCCAGCAGTCAGGGCTCAGGGCAGGTCGTAAACATTCAGTACTTC.

This chain uses TRBV25-1 with TRBJ2-2; 10 nucleotides align to TRBD2. The J segment lost 6 bases and the V segment lost 7 bases, leaving 8 bases of the junction unmatched. The CDR3 length is 15 residues. Per germline, CDR1 MGHDK and CDR2 SYGVNS. The CDR3 sequence: CASTSELAGPGELFF. The CDR3, as DNA: TGTGCCAGCACAAGCGAACTAGCGGGGCCCGGGGAGCTGTTTTTT. Based on the CDR3 plus reference TRBV25-1 and TRBJ2-2, the full variable domain is EADIYQTPRYLVIGTGKKITLECSQTMGHDKMYWYQQDPGMELHLIHYSYGVNSTEKGDLSSESTVSRIRTEHFPLTLESARPSHTSQYLCASTSELAGPGELFFGEGSRLTVL.

The rearrangement links TRBV7-2 to TRBJ1-6; D remains ambiguous. This CDR3 contains 18 residues. Germline V gives CDR1 SGHTA, CDR2 FQGNSA. V was trimmed by 1 base and J by 0 bases, leaving 13 bases between them. The CDR3 is CASSLVGAESSYNSPLHF. CDR3 nucleotide sequence: TGTGCCAGCAGCTTAGTGGGAGCAGAGAGCTCCTATAATTCACCCCTCCACTTT.

The chain combines TRBV28 with TRBJ2-1; TRBD1 matches at 9 bases. CDR3 length: 13 amino acids. J lost 4 bases, V lost 7 bases, and 2 bases had no gene match. Germline CDR1 MDHEN, CDR2 SYDVKM. CDR3 sequence: CASTGQGYNEQFF. As DNA, the CDR3 is TGTGCCAGCACCGGACAGGGGTACAATGAGCAGTTCTTC.

CDR3 region: CASSQGQTYEQYF. CDR3 coding DNA: TGCGCCAGCAGCCAAGGGCAGACCTACGAGCAGTACTTC. This chain uses TRBV4-1 with TRBJ2-7; D not resolved. CDR3 length: 13 residues. Germline V gene lookup returns CDR1 MGHRA and CDR2 YSYEKL. V lost 1 base to trimming and J lost 2 bases, with 6 bases between them.

This clone has just one count. The chain has TRBV2 and TRBJ1-1, with a tentative D call TRBD1 (6 bases). Germline CDR1 reads SNHLY; CDR2 reads FYNNEI. The CDR3 loop spans 13 amino acids. V was clipped by 6 bases and J by 1 base, with 9 bases between them. This chain's CDR3 is CASSVGQNTEAFF. The CDR3 nucleotides are TGTGCCAGCAGCGTGGGACAGAACACTGAAGCTTTCTTT.